These T cell receptor beta chains were read from a single sample in a study of T-cell reconstitution after alpha-beta-depleted transplantation in children. MiXCR, applied by TCRdb to the PCR reads, yields one record per CDR3 protein. The sample has approximately 650,000 distinct CDR3 sequences; around 13% are singletons. Sequencing used PBMCs, obtained before TCRalphabeta/CD19-depleted stem cell transplant. Source of these receptors: a girl aged 2 to 9 with congenital amegakaryocytic thrombocytopenia, due to receive a stem cell transplant. Both conserved end residues are part of each CDR3. D genes are given only for firm matches. Clone sizes are given selectively: once, few, many, or a class where the clone is expanded.

few	TRBD1	TRBV7-6	TRBJ1-2	CASTPGTAFNYGYTF	TGTGCCAGCACCCCGGGGACAGCTTTCAACTATGGCTACACCTTC
-	TRBD2	TRBV20-1	TRBJ2-5	CSALRASGDRETQYF	TGCAGTGCCTTACGAGCTAGCGGGGATCGGGAGACCCAGTACTTC
-	-	TRBV7-2	TRBJ2-7	CASSLVGSGEQYF	TGTGCCAGCAGCTTAGTCGGCAGTGGCGAGCAGTACTTC
many	TRBD1	TRBV9	TRBJ2-1	CASSPPAGGQQFF	TGTGCCAGCAGCCCACCGGCAGGGGGCCAGCAGTTCTTC
-	-	TRBV20-1	TRBJ1-2	CSASRNYDGYTF	TGCAGTGCTAGTAGGAATTATGATGGCTACACCTTC
-	TRBD1	TRBV5-1	TRBJ1-5	CANPRDRGRGSNQPQHF	TGCGCCAACCCCCGGGACAGGGGGCGAGGTAGCAATCAGCCCCAGCATTTT
-	-	TRBV3-1	TRBJ2-3	CACSQYPDGGAHTDTQYF	TGTGCCTGCAGCCAATACCCGGATGGCGGGGCGCACACAGATACGCAGTATTTT
few	TRBD1	TRBV19	TRBJ2-1	CASSFGTDSNEQFF	TGTGCCAGTAGTTTCGGGACAGACTCCAATGAGCAGTTCTTC
many	-	TRBV20-1	TRBJ2-5	CSAARVEGEETQYF	TGCAGTGCTGCCCGGGTAGAGGGTGAAGAGACCCAGTACTTC
many	-	TRBV7-2	TRBJ2-1	CASTWVGGQYNEQFF	TGTGCCAGCACGTGGGTCGGGGGCCAATACAATGAGCAGTTCTTC
few	TRBD1	TRBV3-1	TRBJ2-7	CASSLPGTGVYEQYF	TGTGCCAGCAGCCTCCCCGGGACAGGGGTCTACGAGCAGTACTTC
-	TRBD2	TRBV28	TRBJ2-3	CASWGGGTQYF	TGTGCCAGCTGGGGGGGAGGTACGCAGTATTTT
few	-	TRBV9	TRBJ2-3	CASSVVRGDTQYF	TGTGCCAGCAGCGTAGTTCGGGGAGATACGCAGTATTTT
few	TRBD2	TRBV7-9	TRBJ2-1	CASRNSGRARNEQFF	TGTGCCAGCAGAAATAGCGGGAGGGCACGGAATGAGCAGTTCTTC
many	-	TRBV7-8	TRBJ2-1	CASSLRGPYNEQFF	TGTGCCAGCAGCCTAAGAGGGCCCTACAATGAGCAGTTCTTC
-	TRBD1	TRBV5-1	TRBJ1-1	CASSIGTGGNTEAFF	TGCGCCAGCAGCATTGGGACAGGGGGGAACACTGAAGCTTTCTTT
few	-	TRBV5-1	TRBJ2-2	CASSFDPAGELFF	TGCGCCAGCAGCTTTGACCCAGCCGGGGAGCTGTTTTTT
few	TRBD1	TRBV6-1	TRBJ1-3	CASRARGQSSGNTIYF	TGTGCCAGCAGGGCGAGGGGACAGAGCTCTGGAAACACCATATATTTT
many	-	TRBV16	TRBJ1-5	CASSAPGLQPQHF	TGTGCCAGCAGTGCGCCGGGCCTTCAGCCCCAGCATTTT
many	-	TRBV28	TRBJ1-1	CASSFYGAGAFF	TGTGCCAGCAGTTTCTATGGGGCAGGGGCTTTCTTT
many	-	TRBV7-6	TRBJ1-1	CASSLLGDRTPEAFF	TGTGCCAGCAGCTTACTGGGGGACCGAACCCCTGAAGCTTTCTTT